Given below is one T cell receptor beta chain in context. Clones were sequenced by immunoSEQ multiplex PCR, and TCRdb holds only the in-frame ones, with some missing. The data contain 95,000 to 150,000 clones, around 88% of them singletons. The sample comes from a study of blood T cell repertoires in COVID-19. The receptor was isolated from a woman aged 50 to 60 with active or convalescent COVID-19. Sequencing was carried out using peripheral blood.

The CDR3 loop reads CASSPWGGSGYEQYF. CDR3 coding DNA: TGTGCCAGCAGTCCATGGGGCGGGAGTGGTTACGAGCAGTACTTC. The V call is TRBV27, the J call TRBJ2-7; TRBD2 matches 7 bases. V lost 5 bases to trimming and J lost 4 bases; unmatched junction nucleotides: 11. CDR1 and CDR2 from the germline V gene are MNHEY and SMNVEV (reference sequence). The CDR3 is 15 residues long.